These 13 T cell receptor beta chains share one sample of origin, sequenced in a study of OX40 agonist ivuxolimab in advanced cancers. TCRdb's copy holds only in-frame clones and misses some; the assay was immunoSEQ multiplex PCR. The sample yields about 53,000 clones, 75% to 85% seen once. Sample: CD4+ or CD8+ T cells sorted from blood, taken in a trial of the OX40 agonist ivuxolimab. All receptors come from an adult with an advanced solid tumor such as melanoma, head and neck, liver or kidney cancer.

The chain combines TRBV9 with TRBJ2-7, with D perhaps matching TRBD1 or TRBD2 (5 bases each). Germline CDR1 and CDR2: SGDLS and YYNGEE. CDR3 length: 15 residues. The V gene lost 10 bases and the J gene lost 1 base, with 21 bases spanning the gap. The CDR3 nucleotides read TGTGCCCTTACCCGGGCTGGGGGTGGATCCTACGAGCAGTACTTC. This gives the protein CALTRAGGGSYEQYF.

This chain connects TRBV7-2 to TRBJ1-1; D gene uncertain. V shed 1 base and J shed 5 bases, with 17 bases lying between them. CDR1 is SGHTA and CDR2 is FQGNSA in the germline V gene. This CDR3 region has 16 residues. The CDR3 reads CASSLVMGVRRTEAFF. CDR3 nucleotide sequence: TGTGCCAGCAGCTTAGTTATGGGCGTGAGAAGGACTGAAGCTTTCTTT.

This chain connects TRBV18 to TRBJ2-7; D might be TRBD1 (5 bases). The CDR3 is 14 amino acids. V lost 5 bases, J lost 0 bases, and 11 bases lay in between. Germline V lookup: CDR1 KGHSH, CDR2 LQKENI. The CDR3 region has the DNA TGTGCCAGCTCAGTGGGGCCAAGCTCCTACGAGCAGTACTTC. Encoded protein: CASSVGPSSYEQYF.

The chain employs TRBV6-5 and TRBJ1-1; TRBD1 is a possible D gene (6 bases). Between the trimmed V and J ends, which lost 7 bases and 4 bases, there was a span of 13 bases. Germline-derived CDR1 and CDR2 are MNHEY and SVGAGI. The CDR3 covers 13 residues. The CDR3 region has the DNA TGTGCCAGCACCTACAGGGTACGCACTGAAGCTTTCTTT. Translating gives CASTYRVRTEAFF.

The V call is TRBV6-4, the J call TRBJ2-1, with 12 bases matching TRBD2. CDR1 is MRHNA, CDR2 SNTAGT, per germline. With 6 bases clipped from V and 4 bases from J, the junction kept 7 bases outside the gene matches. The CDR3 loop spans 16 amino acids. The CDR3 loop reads CASSRTSGAAYNEQFF. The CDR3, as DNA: TGTGCCAGCAGCAGGACTAGCGGGGCAGCTTACAATGAGCAGTTCTTC.

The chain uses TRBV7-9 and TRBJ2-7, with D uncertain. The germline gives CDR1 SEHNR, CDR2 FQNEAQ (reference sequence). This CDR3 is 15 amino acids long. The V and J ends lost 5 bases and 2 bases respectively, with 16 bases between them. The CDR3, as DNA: TGTGCCAGCAGCCCGAGGACCCAGAAAGCCTACGAGCAGTACTTC. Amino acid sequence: CASSPRTQKAYEQYF.

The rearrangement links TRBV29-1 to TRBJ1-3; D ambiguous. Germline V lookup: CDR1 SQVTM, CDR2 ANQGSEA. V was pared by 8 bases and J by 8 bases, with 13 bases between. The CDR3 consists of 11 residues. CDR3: CSPKWRDTIYF. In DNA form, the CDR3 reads TGCAGCCCAAAATGGAGGGACACCATATATTTT.

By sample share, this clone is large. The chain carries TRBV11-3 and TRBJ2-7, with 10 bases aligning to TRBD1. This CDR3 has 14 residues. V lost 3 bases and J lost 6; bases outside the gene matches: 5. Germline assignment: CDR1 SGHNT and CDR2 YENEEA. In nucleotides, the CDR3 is TGTGCCAGCAGCTTCGGGACAGGGGAGGTCGAGCAGTACTTC. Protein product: CASSFGTGEVEQYF.

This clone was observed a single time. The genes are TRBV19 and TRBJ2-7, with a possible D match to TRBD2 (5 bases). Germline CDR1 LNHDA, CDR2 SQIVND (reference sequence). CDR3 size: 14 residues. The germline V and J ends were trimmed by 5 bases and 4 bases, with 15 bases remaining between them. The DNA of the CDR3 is TGTGCCAGTAGTCCTCGGGATCCACCTTACGAGCAGTACTTC. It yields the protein CASSPRDPPYEQYF. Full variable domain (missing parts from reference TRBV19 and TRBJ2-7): DGGITQSPKYLFRKEGQNVTLSCEQNLNHDAMYWYRQDPGQGLRLIYYSQIVNDFQKGDIAEGYSVSREKKESFPLTVTSAQKNPTAFYLCASSPRDPPYEQYFGPGTRLTVT.

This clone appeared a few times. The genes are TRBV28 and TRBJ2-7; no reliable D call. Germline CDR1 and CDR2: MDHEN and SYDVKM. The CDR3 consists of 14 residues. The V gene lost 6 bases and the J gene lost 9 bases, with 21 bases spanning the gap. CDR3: CASSPSLGSRGQYF. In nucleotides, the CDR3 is TGTGCCAGCAGCCCGTCCCTGGGCAGTAGAGGGCAGTACTTC.

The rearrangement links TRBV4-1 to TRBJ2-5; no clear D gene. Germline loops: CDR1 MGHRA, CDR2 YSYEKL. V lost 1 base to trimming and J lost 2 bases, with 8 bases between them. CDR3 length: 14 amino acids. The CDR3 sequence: CASSQASAQETQYF. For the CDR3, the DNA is TGCGCCAGCAGCCAAGCGTCAGCACAAGAGACCCAGTACTTC.

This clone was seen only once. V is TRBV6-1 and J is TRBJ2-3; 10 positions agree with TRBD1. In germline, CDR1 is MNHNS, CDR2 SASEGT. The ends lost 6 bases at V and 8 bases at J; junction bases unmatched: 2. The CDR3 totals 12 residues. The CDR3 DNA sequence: TGTGCCAGCAGATGGGACAGGGGTACGCAGTATTTT. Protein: CASRWDRGTQYF.

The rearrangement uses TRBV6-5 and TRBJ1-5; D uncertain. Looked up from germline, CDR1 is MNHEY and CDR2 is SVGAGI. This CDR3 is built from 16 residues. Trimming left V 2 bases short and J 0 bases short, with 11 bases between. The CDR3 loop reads CASSYNGFSSNQPQHF. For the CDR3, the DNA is TGTGCCAGCAGTTACAACGGCTTTTCTAGCAATCAGCCCCAGCATTTT.